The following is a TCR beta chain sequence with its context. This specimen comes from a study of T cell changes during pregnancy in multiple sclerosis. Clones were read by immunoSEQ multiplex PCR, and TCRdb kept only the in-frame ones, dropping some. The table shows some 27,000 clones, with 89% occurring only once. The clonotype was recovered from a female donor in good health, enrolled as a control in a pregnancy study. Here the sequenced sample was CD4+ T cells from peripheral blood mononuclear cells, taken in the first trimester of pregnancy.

CDR3 nucleotide sequence: TGTGCCAGCAGCGTACAGGCCCAAGAGACCCAGTACTTC. This sequence encodes CASSVQAQETQYF. This chain links TRBV9 with TRBJ2-5, with D uncertain. The CDR3 totals 13 residues. The germline CDR1 and CDR2 sequences are SGDLS and YYNGEE. Trimming cost V 1 base and J 1 base, with 5 bases left between them.